The clone carrying this T cell receptor (beta chain) was seen a few times. What it binds is not known. These data are taken from a study of PD-1 blockade in mismatch repair-deficient tumors. At the level of the study: Patients had some twelve mismatch repair-deficient cancer types, all previously treated and progressing.

Measured with immunoSEQ multiplex PCR; TCRdb has only the in-frame clones, and not every one. The table lists 65,000 to 80,000 clones, roughly 80% of them singletons. From germline, CDR1 is GTSNPN and CDR2 SVGIG (reference sequence). This CDR3 is built from 13 residues. Trimming pared 0 bases from V and 4 bases from J, leaving 6 bases between. Whole-study results and caveats: Rapid post-treatment expansion, then contraction, generally preceding radiologic response, marked tumor-resident clones.

Every patient had mismatch repair deficiency by PCR or immunohistochemistry. TCRs were sequenced from a few patients responding to pembrolizumab. Specimen: peripheral blood, collected 2 weeks after starting pembrolizumab. The chain has TRBV30 and TRBJ1-4; TRBD1 is a possible D gene (6 bases). The origin of this receptor is an adult with mismatch repair-deficient cancer. The CDR3 nucleotides read TGTGCCTGGAGTGTAGGGGGTAATGAAAAACTGTTTTTT. As protein: CAWSVGGNEKLFF.